The 27 T cell receptor beta chains given below trace back to one sample, sequenced in a study of beta chain features in type 1 diabetes. Findings and caveats of the study: Among all four CD4+ subsets, Type 1 diabetes patients had TCRB CDR3s that were moderately but significantly shorter.

For these TCRs, the target antigens are not known. Expressed TCRB transcripts were sequenced because the isolated RNA had all been reverse transcribed beforehand. Sequencing was performed with immunoSEQ multiplex PCR; in TCRdb, only in-frame clones are kept and a portion is missing. The sample lists hundreds of thousands of clones; around 12% were seen once. Sequenced: naive CD4+ T cells from blood. These receptor sequences come from a woman aged 18 to 35 with type 1 diabetes.

This clone was picked up a small number of times. V and J are TRBV30 and TRBJ1-4, with D perhaps TRBD1 (6 bases). Looked up from germline, CDR1 is GTSNPN and CDR2 is SVGIG (reference sequence). V lost 0 bases and J 0 bases, leaving 14 bases between the germline ends. The CDR3 is 17 amino acids. The CDR3 sequence: CAWSVPGAYTTNEKLFF. The DNA for the CDR3 is TGTGCCTGGAGTGTCCCAGGGGCATACACAACTAATGAAAAACTGTTTTTT.

This rearrangement joins TRBV30 to TRBJ2-3; 8 bases map to TRBD2. The CDR3 extends over 15 amino acids. The germline V gene encodes CDR1 GTSNPN and CDR2 SVGIG (reference sequence). V dropped 5 bases and J dropped 3; count of bases not matched to a gene: 10. The CDR3 nucleotides read TGTGCCTGGGAACCCGGGGGGGGCGCAACAGATACGCAGTATTTT. Amino acids: CAWEPGGGATDTQYF.

This clone was detected only a few times. The chain links TRBV27 to TRBJ1-2; TRBD1 matches at 7 bases. J gave up 4 bases and V 6 bases, and 17 bases lay outside the gene matches. Germline loops: CDR1 MNHEY, CDR2 SMNVEV (reference sequence). The CDR3 contains 17 residues. The CDR3 loop is CASSETGRTPPLYGYTF. The CDR3 coding sequence is TGTGCCAGCAGCGAGACAGGGAGGACTCCCCCTCTCTATGGCTACACCTTC.

This clone occurred a few times. This specimen includes other DNA sequences encoding the same CDR3. J is TRBJ2-5 and V is TRBV18; no definite D call. With 3 bases removed from V and 0 bases from J, the gap between germline ends came to 5 bases. The germline V gene encodes CDR1 KGHSH and CDR2 LQKENI. The CDR3 runs to 13 residues. The CDR3 DNA reads as TGTGCCAGCTCACCTCAGTACCAAGAGACCCAGTACTTC. Translation gives CASSPQYQETQYF.

This rearrangement joins TRBV27 to TRBJ2-3; D not resolved. Germline CDR1 MNHEY, CDR2 SMNVEV (reference sequence). The CDR3 is made up of 13 amino acids. V dropped 5 bases and J dropped 7 bases, with 13 bases sitting between them. CDR3 loop: CASSPTGSHTQYF. The CDR3 nucleotides read TGTGCCAGCAGTCCCACCGGGTCTCATACGCAGTATTTT.

This clone has only a few counts. The CDR3 DNA is TGTGCCAGCAGTGCAGGGATGGCGCAGTATTTT. Residues: CASSAGMAQYF. The gene calls are TRBV28 and TRBJ2-3, with TRBD1 as a possible D gene (5 bases). This CDR3 has 11 amino acids. The germline gives CDR1 MDHEN, CDR2 SYDVKM. V was clipped by 5 bases and J by 10 bases, with 10 bases between them.

This clone was recorded only once. The chain combines TRBV28 with TRBJ1-2; weak D call: TRBD1 (5 bases). V lost 8 bases to trimming and J lost 7 bases, with 17 bases between them. The germline V gene has CDR1 MDHEN and CDR2 SYDVKM. The CDR3 covers 13 residues. CDR3 in amino acids: CASAQAGKAGYTF. In nucleotides, the CDR3 is TGTGCCAGCGCCCAGGCAGGGAAGGCTGGCTACACCTTC.

The chain links TRBV30 to TRBJ2-4; 8 bases match TRBD1. Germline CDR1 GTSNPN, CDR2 SVGIG (reference sequence). Trimming removed 7 bases from V and 1 base from J; junction bases left unmatched: 6. CDR3 length: 14 amino acids. This chain's CDR3 is CASRDRLAKNIQYF. The CDR3 nucleotides read TGTGCCTCCAGGGACAGGTTGGCCAAAAACATTCAGTACTTC.

The chain has TRBV29-1 and TRBJ2-5; TRBD1 aligns across 10 bases. TRBJ2-7 explains the end of the DNA better; the J call may be wrong. The germline gives CDR1 SQVTM, CDR2 ANQGSEA. The CDR3 length is 13 residues. This CDR3 is CSVGGQGAYEQYF. The DNA for the CDR3 is TGCAGCGTTGGAGGACAGGGGGCCTACGAGCAGTACTTC.

This clone was found a few times. The chain links TRBV21-1 to TRBJ1-2; the table calls TRBD1, which could not be checked here. TRBV21-1 is termed a pseudogene. The CDR3 totals 15 residues. The CDR3 loop reads CASSKVAGANYGYTF. The CDR3 DNA sequence: TGTGCCAGCAGCAAAGTGGCAGGGGCTAACTATGGCTACACCTTC.

A few counts support this clone. CDR3 DNA: TGTGCCAGCAGCTCGGGACTTGCCTACGAGCAGTACTTC. Amino acid sequence: CASSSGLAYEQYF. V is TRBV9 and J is TRBJ2-7; D may be TRBD2 (6 bases). V lost 4 bases and J 2 bases, leaving 10 bases between the germline ends. The V gene's germline CDR1 is SGDLS and CDR2 YYNGEE. CDR3 size: 13 residues.

The V gene is TRBV10-1, the J gene TRBJ1-1; D is unresolved. V was shortened by 0 bases and J by 6 bases, with 8 bases between the two germline ends. From germline, CDR1 is WNHNN and CDR2 SYGVQD (reference sequence). The CDR3 runs 13 residues. The CDR3 loop is CASSESTDSEAFF. CDR3 sequence (DNA): TGCGCCAGCAGTGAGTCGACGGACTCTGAAGCTTTCTTT.

This clone was seen a few times. The chain carries TRBV6-5 and TRBJ1-2; 9 bases align to TRBD1. The CDR3 totals 12 residues. Germline V gene data show CDR1 as MNHEY and CDR2 as SVGAGI. Trimming cost V 4 bases and J 8 bases; bases outside gene matches: 2. CDR3 sequence (DNA): TGTGCCAGCAGTTTTGGACAGGGGGGCTACACCTTC. This gives the protein CASSFGQGGYTF.

V and J are TRBV28 and TRBJ2-2; TRBD2 is a possible D gene (5 bases). V was trimmed by 11 bases and J by 7 bases, leaving 14 bases between them. CDR3 length equals 12 residues. Germline lookup yields CDR1 MDHEN and CDR2 SYDVKM. The CDR3 bases are TGTGCCGGGAAGAAGAGGGTCGGGGAGCTGTTTTTT. Its protein product is CAGKKRVGELFF.

The rearrangement joins TRBV10-3 to TRBJ2-1; 11 bases align to TRBD2. V shed 7 bases and J 8 bases; nucleotides not matched to a gene: 7. The CDR3 runs 14 residues. Per germline, CDR1 ENHRY and CDR2 SYGVKD. The chain's CDR3 is CAINGPSGGYEQFF. The CDR3 DNA reads as TGTGCCATCAATGGCCCTAGCGGGGGGTATGAGCAGTTCTTC.

V usage is TRBV28 and J usage is TRBJ2-5; 7 bases are a match to TRBD1. The junction had 18 bases not matched to a gene; V was cut back by 7 bases and J by 7 bases. Germline V lookup: CDR1 MDHEN, CDR2 SYDVKM. This CDR3 spans 16 amino acids. CDR3 sequence (DNA): TGTGCCAGCACCCCGCCCCCACCCCGACAGGGTCGGACCCAGTACTTC. As protein: CASTPPPPRQGRTQYF.

A few counts support this clone. The CDR3 nucleotides read TGCGCCAGCGGGGACGACAGGACAGATACGCAGTATTTT. Translation: CASGDDRTDTQYF. V is TRBV5-1 and J is TRBJ2-3; perhaps TRBD1 as D (6 bases). The CDR3 is 13 residues long. V gave up 7 bases and J gave up 3 bases, with 12 bases separating them. Germline V gene lookup returns CDR1 SGHRS and CDR2 YFSETQ.

This clone was counted a few times. The rearrangement joins TRBV25-1 to TRBJ2-3; 9 bases agree with TRBD2. CDR1 and CDR2 (germline): MGHDK, SYGVNS. Losses at the gene ends were 11 bases for V and 6 bases for J; bases not matched to a gene: 9. CDR3 length: 13 residues. The CDR3 spells CAYGLAGMDTQYF. The CDR3, as DNA: TGTGCCTATGGGCTAGCGGGGATGGATACGCAGTATTTT.

This clone was counted only a few times. This chain uses TRBV4-2 with TRBJ1-4, with D hard to call. The CDR3 consists of 15 residues. V was cut by 2 bases and J by 7 bases, with 14 bases left in between. Per the germline V gene, CDR1 is LGHNA and CDR2 is YNFKEQ. CDR3 sequence (DNA): TGTGCCAGCAGCCAATCTCAAGTAAAGAGTGAAAAACTGTTTTTT. Its translation: CASSQSQVKSEKLFF.

The rearrangement uses TRBV4-3 and TRBJ2-3; 8 nucleotides line up with TRBD1. Germline CDR1 and CDR2: LGHNA and YSLEER. V gave up 0 bases and J gave up 2 bases; unmatched junction bases: 10. This CDR3 contains 18 residues. The CDR3 nucleotides are TGCGCCAGCAGCCAAGATGAGCCATGGCAGGGGGCCACAGATACGCAGTATTTT. Its translation: CASSQDEPWQGATDTQYF.

This clone was detected a few times. The chain links TRBV29-1 to TRBJ2-3; D is unresolved. V lost 4 bases to trimming and J lost 0 bases, with 11 bases between them. CDR1 SQVTM and CDR2 ANQGSEA come from the germline V gene. The CDR3 totals 14 residues. CDR3 DNA sequence: TGCAGCGTTGGGGCCGTAACTAGCACAGATACGCAGTATTTT. Amino acids: CSVGAVTSTDTQYF.

Only a few counts were recorded for this clone. The chain uses TRBV5-4 and TRBJ1-6; D possibly corresponds to TRBD1 (5 bases). Germline V gene sequence: CDR1 SGHNT, CDR2 YYREEE (reference sequence). The V gene lost 3 bases and the J gene lost 6 bases, with 13 bases spanning the gap. The CDR3 spans 15 residues. The CDR3 DNA follows: TGTGCCAGCAGCTACCCAGGGCACGGTAATTCACCCCTCCACTTT. As protein: CASSYPGHGNSPLHF.

A few counts support this clone. The chain employs TRBV9 and TRBJ2-1; TRBD2 matches 9 bases. This CDR3 contains 13 residues. Germline-derived CDR1 and CDR2 are SGDLS and YYNGEE. V gave up 6 bases and J gave up 6 bases; unmatched junction bases: 4. The CDR3 coding sequence is TGTGCCAGCAAGGGCGGGGGGGGCAATGAGCAGTTCTTC. Translating it yields CASKGGGGNEQFF.

In DNA form, the CDR3 reads TGCGCCAGCAGCTTGGTAGGCGCGGAGGAGCAGTACTTC. Its protein is CASSLVGAEEQYF. The chain links TRBV5-1 to TRBJ2-7, with no clear D. This CDR3 contains 13 residues. Germline values: CDR1 SGHRS, CDR2 YFSETQ. Trimming left V 0 bases short and J 7 bases short, with 11 bases between.

The rearrangement links TRBV7-2 to TRBJ2-1; TRBD2 agrees at 9 bases. The ends lost 1 base at V and 7 bases at J; junction bases unmatched: 5. The CDR3 is 15 amino acids. Germline V CDR1 and CDR2: SGHTA, FQGNSA. The CDR3 loop is CASSLGGRAGNEQFF. For the CDR3, the DNA is TGTGCCAGCAGCTTAGGCGGGAGGGCGGGAAATGAGCAGTTCTTC.

The chain uses TRBV6-5 and TRBJ1-1; D gene ambiguous. This CDR3 is 13 amino acids long. Per the germline V gene, CDR1 is MNHEY and CDR2 is SVGAGI. V lost 2 bases to trimming and J lost 1 base, with 5 bases between them. The CDR3 protein is CASSYQANTEAFF. CDR3 DNA: TGTGCCAGCAGTTACCAGGCGAACACTGAAGCTTTCTTT.

The J gene is TRBJ2-1, the V gene TRBV19; D is perhaps TRBD1 (6 bases). CDR1 is LNHDA and CDR2 is SQIVND in the germline V gene (reference sequence). V gave up 3 bases and J gave up 4 bases, with 10 bases separating them. The CDR3 covers 14 residues. Written as DNA, the CDR3 is TGTGCCAGTAGTATTACAGGGAAATACAATGAGCAGTTCTTC. Amino acid sequence: CASSITGKYNEQFF.